This T cell receptor (beta chain) was observed in a study of STAT5B mutations in CD4+ large granular lymphocyte leukemia (dated by TCRdb to between 2021 and 2022). Broadly, across the study: Among the healthy controls, the CDR3 'QG' motif was associated with a particular HLA allele. TCRbeta repertoires of CD4+ T-cell large granular lymphocyte leukemia patients were compared with those of healthy blood donors. Flow cytometry on FACSCanto II or FACSVerse confirmed that purified fractions exceeded 95% purity among lymphocytes.

As for this clone: The clone's antigen remains unknown. One base away there is no much larger clone; base qualities are not given.

Buffy coats from roughly 40 blood donors, supplied by the Finnish Red Cross blood service, were used as healthy controls. All TCR-sequenced material derived from peripheral blood: patient blood samples and healthy donor buffy coats. Ficoll-Hypaque gradient centrifugation was used to isolate peripheral blood mononuclear cells. CD4+ cells were purified magnetically from the buffy coats of healthy controls. Genomic DNA was extracted with the Gentra Puregene Cell and Tissue kit and quantified on a Qubit 2.0 fluorometer. The CDR3 goes from the cysteine to the phenylalanine over 13 residues. The DNA shown is the 39-base CDR3, in frame from base 1. CDR1 and CDR2 are read off the germline V gene (reference sequence) as GTSNPN and SVGIG. The germline V end is reduced by 3 bases and the J end by 14 bases; junction bases left unmatched: 12. TCRbeta rearrangements were sequenced from genomic DNA using the immunoSEQ assay at survey resolution. For the original study's pipeline: In the TCR sequencing data, the smallest productive clonotype frequency that could be detected was 2.59 x 10-5. Only productive TCRbeta rearrangements, meaning sequences that were complete and in-frame, were kept for the analyses. The clonality of each sample was calculated as Simpson clonality in the immunoSEQ Analyzer version 3.0. Based on frequency, clones were grouped as very rare, small, medium, large (1-20%) or hyperexpanded (>20%). Generation probabilities were estimated with OLGA 1.2.3, V-gene circos plots were made with VDJtools, specificities were looked up in VDJdb, and CDR3 motifs were identified with GLIPH. TCRdb limited this immuneACCESS table to in-frame rearrangements with V and J called. A share of clones is missing; checked studies link under half to unresolved V genes, and the rest is unexplained. V and J calls and clone size are those listed in that table; D and trimming were worked out from the DNA. Here the sample has about 45,000 clones; around 86% occur a single time. The ten largest clones represent 2.5% to 3% of the sample.

Overall results and qualifications from the work: The main leukemic clonotypes were found to be private to each patient, although roughly a quarter of the main leukemic clonotypes were detected at low frequency in the non-leukemic repertoires of other patients. Enrichment of TRBV06-family usage was observed among the top patient clones (8/27) relative to healthy controls (2/35). The data were not HLA-matched, and the higher clonality in CD4+ T-LGLL than in CD8+ T-LGLL could be due to the relatively small sample size. CD4-sorted patient repertoires appeared more clonal than healthy CD4+ repertoires, and this difference persisted after removing the putative leukemic clones.

Input material: CD4+ T cells from blood buffy coats. This clonotype was obtained from a human donor in good health. The chain joins TRBV30 to TRBJ1-4; 7 bases in the middle match TRBD1. The DNA is as follows: TGTGCCTGGAGGACGCAGGGGGTAAGAGACCTGTTTTTT. Translated, this is CAWRTQGVRDLFF.